This T cell receptor beta chain was profiled in a study of blood T cell repertoires in COVID-19. Looking at the study overall: Donors in the United States, Italy and Spain gave samples during acute or convalescent COVID-19.

Per the authors' pipeline: Nucleated cell number was recorded as an estimate derived from reference gene primer amplification. Assay used: immunoSEQ multiplex PCR; TCRdb lists only in-frame clones, some missing. The V and J calls and clone size were taken over from that table, and D and trimming were inferred from the DNA. The data contain about 270,000 clones, roughly nine tenths of them singletons. Trimming removed 8 bases at V and 0 bases at J, with 13 bases between. The CDR3 totals 14 residues. Germline V gives CDR1 SNHLY, CDR2 FYNNEI. Sequencing was done on a sample of PBMCs or T cells enriched from blood (not recorded which). The genes are TRBV2 and TRBJ1-1, with D uncertain. This TCR came from a woman in her fifties or sixties who had recovered from COVID-19. CDR3: CASDIELVNTEAFF. The CDR3 nucleotides read TGTGCCAGCGACATCGAGCTTGTGAACACTGAAGCTTTCTTT.